This is a list of T cell receptor beta chains from one sample in a study of T cell changes during pregnancy in multiple sclerosis. Profiling relied on immunoSEQ multiplex PCR, and the TCRdb table lists in-frame clones only, not all of them. Of approximately 94,000 clones in the sample, about nine tenths were seen once. This specimen was peripheral blood, taken after pregnancy. The receptor source for this set is a female donor with multiple sclerosis, enrolled in a pregnancy study. The CDR3 runs from the conserved cysteine through the conserved F or W. A D gene is named only where the DNA matches it firmly. Rows give clone size only sometimes, using once, few, many, or a class for an expanded clone.

D gene	V gene	J gene	clone size	CDR3 protein	CDR3 DNA
NA	TRBV19	TRBJ1-5	NA	CASKGDTSNQPQHF	TGTGCCAGCAAAGGGGACACCAGCAATCAGCCCCAGCATTTT
NA	TRBV6-4	TRBJ1-2	NA	CASSDSPDNYGYTF	TGTGCCAGCAGTGACTCGCCAGATAACTATGGCTACACCTTC
NA	TRBV29-1	TRBJ1-1	once	CSGWEGLDTEAFF	TGCAGCGGGTGGGAGGGGCTGGACACTGAAGCTTTCTTT
TRBD1	TRBV4-2	TRBJ1-2	NA	CASSQGPRDRGGYGYTF	TGTGCCAGCAGCCAAGGTCCGAGGGACAGGGGAGGATATGGCTACACCTTC
TRBD2	TRBV5-4	TRBJ2-5	NA	CASSFLAGDLEGTQYF	TGTGCCAGCAGCTTTTTAGCGGGAGACCTCGAAGGGACCCAGTACTTC
TRBD2	TRBV5-1	TRBJ2-4	NA	CASSLEVAGGPGRTKNIQYF	TGCGCCAGCAGCTTGGAGGTAGCGGGAGGGCCGGGTCGAACCAAAAACATTCAGTACTTC
TRBD2	TRBV28	TRBJ2-1	NA	CASSLRGAGERNEQFF	TGTGCCAGCAGTTTACGGGGAGCGGGAGAACGGAATGAGCAGTTCTTC
NA	TRBV7-3	TRBJ1-1	NA	CASSFGVREAFF	TGTGCCAGCAGTTTCGGGGTCCGCGAAGCTTTCTTT
NA	TRBV11-3	TRBJ1-1	NA	CASSLESEAFF	TGTGCCAGCAGCTTAGAGAGCGAAGCTTTCTTT
NA	TRBV7-8	TRBJ1-1	NA	CASSRDGITEAFF	TGTGCCAGCAGCCGCGACGGGATCACTGAAGCTTTCTTT
NA	TRBV2	TRBJ2-3	once	CASSRLSTSSGTDTQYF	TGTGCCAGCAGTAGGCTCTCCACTAGCTCCGGCACAGATACGCAGTATTTT
TRBD1	TRBV4-1	TRBJ2-5	NA	CASSHPKPPAVRGREQETQYF	TGCGCCAGCAGCCATCCGAAACCGCCGGCTGTCAGGGGGCGAGAGCAAGAGACCCAGTACTTC
TRBD1	TRBV7-9	TRBJ2-2	NA	CASSLILDRGNTGELFF	TGTGCCAGCAGCTTAATCCTTGACAGGGGGAACACCGGGGAGCTGTTTTTT
TRBD2	TRBV9	TRBJ2-7	NA	CASSVGWAGGPGEQYF	TGTGCCAGCAGCGTAGGTTGGGCGGGGGGGCCCGGCGAGCAGTACTTC
NA	TRBV30	TRBJ1-1	NA	CASSREGNTEAFF	TGTGCCTCTTCAAGGGAGGGGAACACTGAAGCTTTCTTT
TRBD2	TRBV7-3	TRBJ2-1	NA	CASSLIGSGRDYNEQFF	TGTGCCAGCAGCTTAATCGGTAGCGGGAGAGATTACAATGAGCAGTTCTTC
NA	TRBV7-2	TRBJ2-5	NA	CASSLVRETQYF	TGTGCCAGCAGCTTAGTCCGGGAGACCCAGTACTTC
TRBD1	TRBV16	TRBJ1-6	few	CASSLNRGSPLHF	TGTGCCAGCAGCCTTAACAGGGGCTCACCCCTCCACTTT
NA	TRBV6-6	TRBJ1-2	NA	CASSNNYGYTF	TGTGCCAGCTCTAATAACTATGGCTACACCTTC
NA	TRBV27	TRBJ1-4	NA	CASSPESGGAGSERKKGDEKLFF	TGTGCCAGCAGTCCAGAATCGGGGGGGGCGGGCAGCGAACGAAAAAAAGGGGATGAAAAACTGTTTTTT
NA	TRBV2	TRBJ2-1	NA	CASSPGLSYDEQFF	TGTGCCAGCAGCCCGGGTCTCTCCTATGATGAGCAGTTCTTC
TRBD1	TRBV28	TRBJ1-2	NA	CASSPGTGGWDGYTF	TGTGCCAGCAGTCCAGGGACAGGGGGATGGGATGGCTACACCTTC
NA	TRBV5-4	TRBJ2-2	NA	CASSDMRGGGTGELFF	TGTGCCAGCAGTGATATGAGGGGGGGCGGCACCGGGGAGCTGTTTTTT
TRBD1	TRBV7-9	TRBJ2-2	NA	CASSRQGKRAGELFF	TGTGCCAGCTCTCGACAGGGGAAAAGAGCCGGGGAGCTGTTTTTT
TRBD1	TRBV2	TRBJ1-2	few	CASSVGDRVTF	TGTGCCAGCAGTGTAGGGGACAGGGTCACCTTC
TRBD1	TRBV29-1	TRBJ1-2	NA	CSGGQEDGYTF	TGCAGCGGGGGACAGGAGGATGGCTACACCTTC
NA	TRBV9	TRBJ2-1	NA	CASSPRTSNEQFF	TGTGCCAGCAGCCCTCGAACATCAAATGAGCAGTTCTTC
NA	TRBV2	TRBJ2-6	NA	CASSETGSGANVLTF	TGTGCCAGCAGTGAAACAGGCTCTGGGGCCAACGTCCTGACTTTC
TRBD1	TRBV28	TRBJ2-4	NA	CATETGANIQYF	TGTGCCACCGAGACAGGGGCGAACATTCAGTACTTC
TRBD2	TRBV5-1	TRBJ2-1	once	CASSGSGSLVDEQFF	TGCGCCAGCAGTGGTAGCGGGAGTCTGGTTGATGAGCAGTTCTTC
NA	TRBV25-1	TRBJ1-2	NA	CASSLRANYGYTF	TGTGCCAGCAGCTTAAGAGCTAACTATGGCTACACCTTC
NA	TRBV27	TRBJ1-1	NA	CASSPQQGPNTEAFF	TGTGCCAGCAGTCCCCAACAGGGCCCGAACACTGAAGCTTTCTTT
TRBD2	TRBV4-2	TRBJ2-3	NA	CASSPETSGRPDTQYF	TGTGCCAGCAGCCCCGAGACTAGCGGGAGACCTGATACGCAGTATTTT
TRBD1	TRBV28	TRBJ1-2	NA	CASSSTGVNYGYTF	TGTGCCAGCAGTTCTACAGGGGTTAACTATGGCTACACCTTC
TRBD1	TRBV28	TRBJ2-1	NA	CASSLSGGDRGFF	TGTGCCAGCAGTTTAAGTGGGGGGGACAGGGGGTTCTTC
TRBD1	TRBV7-2	TRBJ2-7	once	CASSLALWWTGPYEQYF	TGTGCCAGCAGCTTAGCGCTTTGGTGGACAGGACCCTACGAGCAGTACTTC
TRBD2	TRBV14	TRBJ2-3	few	CASSHQLAGGPDTQYF	TGTGCCAGCAGCCACCAACTAGCGGGAGGCCCGGATACGCAGTATTTT
TRBD1	TRBV6-1	TRBJ1-1	NA	CASSTGQGSEAFF	TGTGCCAGCAGTACTGGACAGGGGTCTGAAGCTTTCTTT
NA	TRBV7-2	TRBJ1-2	NA	CASSPREGNYGYTF	TGTGCCAGCAGCCCTCGGGAAGGGAACTATGGCTACACCTTC
TRBD1	TRBV7-9	TRBJ1-2	NA	CASSTTDRGLNYGYTF	TGTGCCAGCAGCACAACGGACAGGGGGCTTAACTATGGCTACACCTTC
NA	TRBV7-3	TRBJ2-3	once	CASSPGIGGTNTDTQYF	TGTGCCAGCAGCCCCGGGATAGGGGGGACTAACACAGATACGCAGTATTTT
TRBD1	TRBV2	TRBJ2-5	NA	CASCVSPTGSQETQYF	TGTGCCAGCTGTGTGTCCCCGACAGGGAGCCAAGAGACCCAGTACTTC
TRBD1	TRBV5-1	TRBJ2-7	NA	CASSLEGARYEQYF	TGCGCCAGCAGCTTGGAGGGGGCGCGGTACGAGCAGTACTTC
NA	TRBV28	TRBJ2-3	NA	CASSFFGTLRITDTQYF	TGTGCCAGCAGTTTCTTCGGGACTCTACGTATCACAGATACGCAGTATTTT
NA	TRBV11-3	TRBJ2-5	NA	CASSQTGGSETQYF	TGTGCCAGCAGCCAGACCGGCGGGTCGGAGACCCAGTACTTC